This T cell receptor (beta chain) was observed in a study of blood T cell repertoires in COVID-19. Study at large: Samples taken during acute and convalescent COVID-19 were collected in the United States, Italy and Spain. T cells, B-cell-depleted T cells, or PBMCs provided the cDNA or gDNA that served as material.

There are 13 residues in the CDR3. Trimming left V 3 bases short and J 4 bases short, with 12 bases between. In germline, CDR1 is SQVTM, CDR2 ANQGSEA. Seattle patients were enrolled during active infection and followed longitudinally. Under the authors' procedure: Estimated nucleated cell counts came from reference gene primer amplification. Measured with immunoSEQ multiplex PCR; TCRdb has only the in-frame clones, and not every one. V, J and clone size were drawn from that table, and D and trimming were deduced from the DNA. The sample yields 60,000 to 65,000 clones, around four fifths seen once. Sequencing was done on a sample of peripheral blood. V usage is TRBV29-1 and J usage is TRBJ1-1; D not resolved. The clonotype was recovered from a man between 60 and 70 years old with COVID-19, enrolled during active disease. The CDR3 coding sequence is TGCAGCGTTGAGTCCACAAGCGGCACTGAAGCTTTCTTT. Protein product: CSVESTSGTEAFF.